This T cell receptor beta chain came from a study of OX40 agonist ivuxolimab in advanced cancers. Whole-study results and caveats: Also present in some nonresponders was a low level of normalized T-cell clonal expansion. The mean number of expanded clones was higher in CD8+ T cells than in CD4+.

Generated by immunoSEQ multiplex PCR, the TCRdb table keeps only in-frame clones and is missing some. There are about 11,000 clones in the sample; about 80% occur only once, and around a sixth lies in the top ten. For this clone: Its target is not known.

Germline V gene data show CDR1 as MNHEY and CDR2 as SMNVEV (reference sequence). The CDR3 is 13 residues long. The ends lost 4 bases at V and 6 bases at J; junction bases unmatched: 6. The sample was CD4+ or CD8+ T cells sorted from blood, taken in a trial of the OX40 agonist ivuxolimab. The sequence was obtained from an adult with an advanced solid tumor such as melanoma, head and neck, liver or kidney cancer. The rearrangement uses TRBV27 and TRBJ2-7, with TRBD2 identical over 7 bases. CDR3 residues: CASSWPSGGEQYF. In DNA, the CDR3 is TGTGCCAGCAGTTGGCCCTCGGGGGGCGAGCAGTACTTC.